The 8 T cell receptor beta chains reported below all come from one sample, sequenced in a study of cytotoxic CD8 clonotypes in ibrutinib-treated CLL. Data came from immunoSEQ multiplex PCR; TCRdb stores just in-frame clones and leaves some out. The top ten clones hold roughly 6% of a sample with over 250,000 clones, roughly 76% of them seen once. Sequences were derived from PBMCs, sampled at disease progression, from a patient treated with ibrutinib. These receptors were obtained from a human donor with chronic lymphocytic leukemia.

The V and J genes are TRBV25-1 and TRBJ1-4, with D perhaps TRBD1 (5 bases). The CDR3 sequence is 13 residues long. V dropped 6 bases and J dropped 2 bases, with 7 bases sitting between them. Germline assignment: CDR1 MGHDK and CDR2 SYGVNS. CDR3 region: CASRGVTNEKLFF. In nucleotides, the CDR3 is TGTGCCAGCAGAGGGGTCACTAATGAAAAACTGTTTTTT.

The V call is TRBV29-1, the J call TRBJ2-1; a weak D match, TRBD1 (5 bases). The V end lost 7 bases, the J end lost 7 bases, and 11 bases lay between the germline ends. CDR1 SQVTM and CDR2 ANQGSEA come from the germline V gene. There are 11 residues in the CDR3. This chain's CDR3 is CSGRKGNEQFF. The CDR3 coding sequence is TGCAGCGGACGCAAGGGGAATGAGCAGTTCTTC.

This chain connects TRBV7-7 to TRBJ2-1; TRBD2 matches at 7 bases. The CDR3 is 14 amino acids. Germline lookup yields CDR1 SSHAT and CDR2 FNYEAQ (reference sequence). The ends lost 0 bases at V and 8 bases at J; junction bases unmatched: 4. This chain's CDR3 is CASSLAGGRHEQFF. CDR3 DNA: TGTGCCAGCAGCTTAGCGGGAGGGCGGCATGAGCAGTTCTTC.

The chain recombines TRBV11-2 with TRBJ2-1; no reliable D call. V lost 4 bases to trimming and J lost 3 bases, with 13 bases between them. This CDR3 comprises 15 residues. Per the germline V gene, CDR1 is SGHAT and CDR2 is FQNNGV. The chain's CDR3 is CASSSAGFYYNEQFF. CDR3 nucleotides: TGTGCCAGCAGCTCAGCCGGGTTTTACTACAATGAGCAGTTCTTC. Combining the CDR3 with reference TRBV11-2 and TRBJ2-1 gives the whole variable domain EAGVAQSPRYKIIEKRQSVAFWCNPISGHATLYWYQQILGQGPKLLIQFQNNGVVDDSQLPKDRFSAERLKGVDSTLKIQPAKLEDSAVYLCASSSAGFYYNEQFFGPGTRLTVL.

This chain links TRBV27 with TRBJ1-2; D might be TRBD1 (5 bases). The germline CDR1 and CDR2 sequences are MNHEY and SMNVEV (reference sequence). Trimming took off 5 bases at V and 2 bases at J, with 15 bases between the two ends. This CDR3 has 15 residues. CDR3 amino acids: CASSQHGGKNYGYTF. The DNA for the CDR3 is TGTGCCAGCAGTCAACATGGGGGGAAGAACTATGGCTACACCTTC.

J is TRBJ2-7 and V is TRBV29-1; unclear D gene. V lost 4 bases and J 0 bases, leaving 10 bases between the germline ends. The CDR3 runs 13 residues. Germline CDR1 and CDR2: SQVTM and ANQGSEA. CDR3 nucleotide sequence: TGCAGCGTTGTGTGGCTTAGCTCCTACGAGCAGTACTTC. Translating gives CSVVWLSSYEQYF.

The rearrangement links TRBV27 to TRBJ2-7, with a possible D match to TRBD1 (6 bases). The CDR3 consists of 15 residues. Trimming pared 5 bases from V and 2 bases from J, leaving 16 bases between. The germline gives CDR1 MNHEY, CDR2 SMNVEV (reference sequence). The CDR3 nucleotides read TGTGCCAGCAGTCCCTGGACAGCTCCCCCCTACGAGCAGTACTTC. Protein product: CASSPWTAPPYEQYF.

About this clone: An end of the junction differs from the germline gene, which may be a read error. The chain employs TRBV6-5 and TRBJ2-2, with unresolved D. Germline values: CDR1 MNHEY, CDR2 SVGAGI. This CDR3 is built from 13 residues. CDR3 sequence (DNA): TGTGCCAGCAGAAAACGGAACGCCGGGGAGCTGTTTTTT. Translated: CASRKRNAGELFF.